The 25 T cell receptor beta chains below were found in one sample sequenced in a study of cytomegalovirus exposure and HLA in healthy donors. Sequencing was performed with immunoSEQ multiplex PCR; in TCRdb, only in-frame clones are kept and a portion is missing. The sample includes about 130,000 clones, 89% of them seen just once. The sample taken for sequencing was PBMCs. The receptor source for this set is a woman aged 18-30 years in good health and CMV-seronegative.

The rearrangement joins TRBV5-1 to TRBJ2-3, with D perhaps matching TRBD2 (5 bases). This CDR3 contains 15 residues. The ends were cut back, 2 bases at V and 0 bases at J, with 10 bases in the middle. From germline, CDR1 is SGHRS and CDR2 YFSETQ. The CDR3, as DNA: TGCGCCAGCAGCTTTGTAGGACTCAGCACAGATACGCAGTATTTT. It is translated as CASSFVGLSTDTQYF.

The genes are TRBV4-2 and TRBJ1-2; the D gene is possibly TRBD1 (5 bases). Germline V lookup: CDR1 LGHNA, CDR2 YNFKEQ. Trimming pared 5 bases from V and 0 bases from J, leaving 10 bases between. The CDR3 spans 14 residues. The CDR3 bases are TGTGCCAGCAGCGCCCGACAGCCTAACTATGGCTACACCTTC. This codes for CASSARQPNYGYTF.

V is TRBV7-3 and J is TRBJ1-1; D uncertain. The CDR3 has 15 residues. V lost 4 bases, J lost 3 bases, and 15 bases lay in between. Germline CDR1 SGHTA, CDR2 FQGTGA. The CDR3: CASSSQEVGYTEAFF. The CDR3 nucleotides read TGTGCCAGCAGCTCCCAGGAGGTTGGGTACACTGAAGCTTTCTTT. Using reference TRBV7-3 and TRBJ1-1 for the parts outside the CDR3, the full variable domain is GAGVSQTPSNKVTEKGKYVELRCDPISGHTALYWYRQSLGQGPEFLIYFQGTGAADDSGLPNDRFFAVRPEGSVSTLKIQRTERGDSAVYLCASSSQEVGYTEAFFGQGTRLTVV.

V gene TRBV29-1 combines with J gene TRBJ1-1; D gene unclear. The germline V gene encodes CDR1 SQVTM and CDR2 ANQGSEA. V lost 4 bases and J 2 bases, leaving 11 bases between the germline ends. The CDR3 has 13 amino acids. CDR3 protein: CSVGTGLNTEAFF. The CDR3 DNA reads as TGCAGCGTTGGGACGGGGTTAAACACTGAAGCTTTCTTT.

The chain couples TRBV15 to TRBJ2-3; TRBD1 is a possible D gene (7 bases). The ends were cut back, 0 bases at V and 4 bases at J, with 14 bases in the middle. CDR3 length: 16 amino acids. Per germline, CDR1 LNHNV and CDR2 YYDKDF (reference sequence). The DNA for the CDR3 is TGTGCCACCAGCAGAGAGGAGGGGGCGGTTGCAGATACGCAGTATTTT. Protein sequence: CATSREEGAVADTQYF.

In this sample, this clone turned up a few times. V gene TRBV6-4 combines with J gene TRBJ2-3; no clear D gene. The length of the CDR3 is 15 residues. CDR1 and CDR2 (germline): MRHNA, SNTAGT. Trimming left V 0 bases short and J 2 bases short, with 9 bases between. The CDR3, as DNA: TGTGCCAGCAGTGACTCCAAACTCCACACAGATACGCAGTATTTT. Translation gives CASSDSKLHTDTQYF.

The V call is TRBV6-5, the J call TRBJ2-1, with 9 bases fitting TRBD2. The junction had 1 base not matched to a gene; V was cut back by 2 bases and J by 2 bases. The germline V gene has CDR1 MNHEY and CDR2 SVGAGI. This CDR3 contains 15 residues. CDR3 DNA: TGTGCCAGCAGTTACGGCGGGGGGGCCTACAATGAGCAGTTCTTC. It codes for CASSYGGGAYNEQFF.

The rearrangement uses TRBV9 and TRBJ2-7; 7 bases fit TRBD2. The CDR3 totals 15 residues. The germline gives CDR1 SGDLS, CDR2 YYNGEE. V lost 4 bases and J lost 3; bases outside the gene matches: 10. This CDR3 reads CASSPQTAGYYEQYF. As DNA, the CDR3 is TGTGCCAGCAGCCCTCAGACAGCGGGGTACTACGAGCAGTACTTC.

This chain links TRBV11-3 with TRBJ2-2; D may be TRBD1 (5 bases). This CDR3 is 14 amino acids long. V lost 4 bases, J lost 10 bases, and 16 bases lay in between. The germline gives CDR1 SGHNT, CDR2 YENEEA. The CDR3 here is CASSSRQTPAELFF. The CDR3 DNA follows: TGTGCCAGCAGCTCCAGACAGACCCCAGCGGAGCTGTTTTTT.

This clone was found once. V is TRBV27 and J is TRBJ2-3; 16 nucleotides match TRBD2. The CDR3 is 14 residues long. Germline CDR1 is MNHEY and CDR2 is SMNVEV (reference sequence). V shed 4 bases, J shed 11 bases, and the junction held 3 bases outside the gene matches. CDR3 residues: CASSYGTSGGEQYF. The CDR3 DNA sequence: TGTGCCAGCAGTTACGGGACTAGCGGGGGGGAGCAGTATTTT.

V gene TRBV4-1 combines with J gene TRBJ1-5; D not certain. The germline V gene encodes CDR1 MGHRA and CDR2 YSYEKL. CDR3 length: 15 residues. V was cut by 6 bases and J by 5 bases, with 17 bases left in between. CDR3 loop: CASRLQLTGDQPQHF. The CDR3 nucleotides read TGCGCCAGCAGGCTACAGTTGACCGGCGATCAGCCCCAGCATTTT.

The rearrangement uses TRBV25-1 and TRBJ2-7, with D unclear. Germline lookup yields CDR1 MGHDK and CDR2 SYGVNS. The CDR3 sequence is 14 residues long. Trimming shortened V by 4 bases and J by 1 base, and 11 bases separated the two germline ends. CDR3 sequence (DNA): TGTGCCAGCAGTGGGGCAGGAAAATCCTACGAGCAGTACTTC. It encodes CASSGAGKSYEQYF.

This chain connects TRBV4-2 to TRBJ2-7; 7 nucleotides align to TRBD1. The CDR3 spans 14 residues. The trim removed 1 base at V and 3 bases at J, leaving 3 bases unmatched. Germline V gives CDR1 LGHNA, CDR2 YNFKEQ. The CDR3 DNA reads TGTGCCAGCAGCCAAGGGGGACAGAGCTACGAGCAGTACTTC. Protein sequence: CASSQGGQSYEQYF.

This chain connects TRBV5-1 to TRBJ2-6; D might be TRBD1 (5 bases). V was cut by 2 bases and J by 4 bases, with 10 bases left in between. Germline CDR1 is SGHRS and CDR2 is YFSETQ. The CDR3 contains 15 residues. DNA of the CDR3: TGCGCCAGCAGCTTTGAAGGGGCCGGGGCCAACGTCCTGACTTTC. This sequence encodes CASSFEGAGANVLTF.

Written as DNA, the CDR3 is TGTGCCAGCAGGGGCGGGACAGGGAACTATGGCTACACCTTC. This gives the protein CASRGGTGNYGYTF. The gene calls are TRBV6-1 and TRBJ1-2, with 9 bases aligning to TRBD1. The CDR3 runs to 14 residues. The V and J ends lost 6 bases and 2 bases, in that order; junction bases with no gene match: 4. CDR1 and CDR2 from the germline V gene are MNHNS and SASEGT.

The gene calls are TRBV5-1 and TRBJ2-7; 8 bases fit TRBD1. Unmatched junction bases numbered 14, after V lost 0 bases and J lost 3 bases. There are 18 residues in the CDR3. Germline V CDR1 and CDR2: SGHRS, YFSETQ. Here the CDR3 reads CASSLAIPGQENLYEQYF. The CDR3 DNA sequence: TGCGCCAGCAGCTTGGCTATTCCGGGACAGGAAAACCTCTACGAGCAGTACTTC. Full variable domain (rest looked up from reference TRBV5-1 and TRBJ2-7): KAGVTQTPRYLIKTRGQQVTLSCSPISGHRSVSWYQQTPGQGLQFLFEYFSETQRNKGNFPGRFSGRQFSNSRSEMNVSTLELGDSALYLCASSLAIPGQENLYEQYFGPGTRLTVT.

V and J are TRBV4-1 and TRBJ2-1, with 13 bases lining up with TRBD2. The CDR3 runs to 16 residues. J was trimmed by 9 bases and V by 4 bases; bases with no gene match: 9. The germline V gene encodes CDR1 MGHRA and CDR2 YSYEKL. This CDR3 is CASSPQLAGGGLEQFF. The CDR3 nucleotides read TGCGCCAGCAGCCCACAACTAGCGGGGGGGGGCCTTGAGCAGTTCTTC.

This chain links TRBV6-1 with TRBJ1-3, with no clear D. V lost 6 bases to trimming and J lost 0 bases, with 12 bases between them. The germline CDR1 and CDR2 sequences are MNHNS and SASEGT. The CDR3 is made up of 15 amino acids. CDR3 sequence (DNA): TGTGCCAGCAGACCCCAGGCGAGCTCTGGAAACACCATATATTTT. Encoded protein: CASRPQASSGNTIYF.

The chain couples TRBV25-1 to TRBJ2-5; TRBD2 might be the D (5 bases). V was shortened by 8 bases and J by 5 bases, with 18 bases between the two germline ends. The V gene's germline CDR1 is MGHDK and CDR2 SYGVNS. The CDR3 is 14 amino acids. Here the CDR3 DNA reads TGTGCCAGCGAACCCAGGACGTGGGAGGAGACCCAGTACTTC. Translating it yields CASEPRTWEETQYF.

The chain is built from TRBV5-1 and TRBJ2-3; the match to TRBD1 covers 8 bases. V lost 7 bases, J lost 0 bases, and 4 bases stayed unmatched. Germline V gene data show CDR1 as SGHRS and CDR2 as YFSETQ. CDR3 length: 14 amino acids. The CDR3 loop reads CASRQGRSTDTQYF. The CDR3 nucleotides are TGCGCCAGCCGACAGGGGAGAAGCACAGATACGCAGTATTTT.

The genes are TRBV11-3 and TRBJ2-1; D possibly corresponds to TRBD1 (6 bases). This CDR3 region has 15 residues. CDR1 is SGHNT, CDR2 YENEEA, per germline. The V end lost 5 bases, the J end lost 4 bases, and 15 bases lay between the germline ends. The CDR3 region is CASSPPSTGYNEQFF. CDR3 DNA sequence: TGTGCCAGCAGCCCCCCATCAACAGGGTACAATGAGCAGTTCTTC. The full variable domain, rest sourced from reference TRBV11-3 and TRBJ2-1, is EAGVVQSPRYKIIEKKQPVAFWCNPISGHNTLYWYLQNLGQGPELLIRYENEEAVDDSQLPKDRFSAERLKGVDSTLKIQPAELGDSAVYLCASSPPSTGYNEQFFGPGTRLTVL.

The chain couples TRBV6-5 to TRBJ2-3, with no clear D. The V gene's germline CDR1 is MNHEY and CDR2 SVGAGI. V was pared by 5 bases and J by 8 bases, with 8 bases between. The CDR3 is 11 residues long. This CDR3 reads CASSEFGTQYF. CDR3 DNA sequence: TGTGCCAGCAGTGAGTTCGGTACGCAGTATTTT.

The chain uses TRBV10-3 and TRBJ2-1, with D possibly matching TRBD2 (6 bases). V dropped 6 bases and J dropped 1 base, with 16 bases sitting between them. CDR1 ENHRY and CDR2 SYGVKD come from the germline V gene. The CDR3 runs to 16 residues. The CDR3 loop is CAIRDIAEESYNEQFF. CDR3 DNA: TGTGCCATCAGAGACATAGCGGAGGAATCCTACAATGAGCAGTTCTTC.

This clone is a singleton in its sample. The gene calls are TRBV6-1 and TRBJ1-1, with D uncertain. Trimming took off 9 bases at V and 1 base at J, with 12 bases between the two ends. The CDR3 contains 13 residues. In germline, CDR1 is MNHNS, CDR2 SASEGT. The CDR3 spells CASVAGKNTEAFF. The CDR3 DNA sequence: TGTGCCAGTGTCGCGGGGAAGAACACTGAAGCTTTCTTT.

The chain recombines TRBV7-3 with TRBJ2-1; the match to TRBD1 covers 7 bases. Germline CDR1 is SGHTA and CDR2 is FQGTGA. Losses at the gene ends were 5 bases for V and 4 bases for J; bases not matched to a gene: 2. The CDR3 has 13 residues. The CDR3 spells CASSKGQYNEQFF. CDR3 nucleotides: TGTGCCAGCAGCAAGGGACAGTACAATGAGCAGTTCTTC.